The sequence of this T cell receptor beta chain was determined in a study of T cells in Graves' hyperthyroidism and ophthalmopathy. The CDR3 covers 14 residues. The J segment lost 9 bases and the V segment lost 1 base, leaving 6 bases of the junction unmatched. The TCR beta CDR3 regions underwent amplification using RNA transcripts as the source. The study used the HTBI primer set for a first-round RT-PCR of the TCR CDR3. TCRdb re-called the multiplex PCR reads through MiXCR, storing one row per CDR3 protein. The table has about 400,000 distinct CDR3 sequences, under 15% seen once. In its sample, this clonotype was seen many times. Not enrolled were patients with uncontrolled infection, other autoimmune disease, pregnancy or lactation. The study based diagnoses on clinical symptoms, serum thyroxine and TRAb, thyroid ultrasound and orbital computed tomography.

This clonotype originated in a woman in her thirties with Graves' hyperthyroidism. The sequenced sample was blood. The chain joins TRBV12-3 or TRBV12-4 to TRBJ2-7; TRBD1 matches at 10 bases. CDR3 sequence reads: CASSLGGQGMVQYF. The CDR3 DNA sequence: TGTGCCAGCAGTTTAGGGGGACAGGGGATGGTGCAGTACTTC.